The T cell receptor beta chain under discussion was sequenced for a study of cytomegalovirus exposure and HLA in healthy donors (dated 2017 in TCRdb). Looking at the study overall: In an earlier analysis of fewer than 750 of the donors, 276 Gb of sequence data and approximately 120 million unique TCR beta sequences from 180 million or so T cells were reported. On average, roughly 250,000 unique TCR beta nucleotide sequences were sequenced per donor among about 400 genotyped donors of the cohort, with roughly 18% of those sequences being non-productive. All discovery cohort repertoires had been generated using a single sequencing platform. The study combined high-throughput TCR immunosequencing, statistical association of individual TCRs with disease status, and machine learning to predict cytomegalovirus infection status. HLA typing covered class I and class II loci at four-digit resolution. An early release covering 550 to 650 HLA-typed donors comprised around 300 gigabases of sequencing data and 85 million or so unique TCR sequences. Genome-wide SNP genotypes for about 60% of the 666 donors were used in a later genetic analysis, which treated that subset as a discovery cohort. Donor age, sex, ethnicity and CMV serostatus were collected together with the repertoire data. Typing coverage varied by locus: roughly 629-640 donors for A, B, C, DRB1 and DQB1; roughly 510 for DQA1; around 570 for DPA1; approximately 490 for DPB1. Rather than using new phenotypic data, the later analysis identified candidate immune exposures from TCR beta sequences and from how often those sequences occurred across donors. Because of strong linkage in the cohort, 4 to 6 DR-DQ haplotypes were treated as single units for association and clustering. Of the roughly 400 genotyped donors, 81% fell in the genetic ancestry cluster associated with self-reported Caucasian donors. The study aimed to test whether cataloging public T cell receptors could reveal signatures of past pathogen exposure. A later analysis re-examined previously published TCR beta repertoires from over 500 donors and added high-resolution HLA genotyping to investigate patterns of TCR occurrence. The study used immunosequencing to profile the T cell repertoires of hundreds of subjects and linked those repertoires to cytomegalovirus serostatus. A separate validation cohort of about 110 different subjects was used in addition to the roughly 670-subject first cohort. An earlier analysis of fewer than 700 of the donors applied high-throughput TCR beta sequencing to assess whether each TCR beta V gene segment acted as functional or pseudogenic.

A distance of 13 bases separates the germline ends of V and J, which lose 6 bases and 1 base respectively. Inclusive of the bounding cysteine and phenylalanine, the CDR3 is 15 residues long. Kept here is only the CDR3 DNA, which spans 45 bases and is read in frame from base 1. The germline V gene encodes CDR1 SNHLY and CDR2 FYNNEI. The cohort consisted of 650 to 850 healthy bone marrow donors. At the time of sampling, all cohort members were nominally healthy, though unrecorded immune exposures were likely present. The donor tested CMV seronegative and was one of the 352 seronegative cohort members. Every donor gave a peripheral blood sample, and the peripheral blood mononuclear cells from that sample were used for TCR beta sequencing. The Qiagen DNeasy Blood Extraction Kit was used to extract genomic DNA from the blood cell samples. Receptors were amplified or captured by the immunoSEQ multiplex PCR assay. For the multiplex PCR, a mixture combining 60 forward primers for TCR Vbeta segments and 13 reverse primers for TCR Jbeta segments was used. The CDR3 region of rearranged TCR beta genes was amplified from genomic DNA by a multiplex PCR assay. On the Illumina HiSeq System, the amplified TCR beta libraries were sequenced as 87-base-pair reads. From the authors' description of their analysis: A later analysis counted some 74 million unique TCR beta chains across the 670 or so repertoires, and approximately 11 million of these chains were shared by at least two donors. To remove PCR and sequencing errors, raw reads were error-corrected and collapsed into unique sequences using a nearest-neighbor algorithm that merged closely related sequences. Alignment of CDR3 sequences to IMGT reference sequences was used to assign V, D and J gene segments. For a sequence to be retained, a match of at least six nucleotides to both a V gene segment and a J gene segment was required. A rearrangement was called productive if the CDR3 had no stop codons and remained in frame with V and J, and every other rearrangement was called non-productive. CDR3 was defined by IMGT convention, running from the second conserved V-encoded cysteine to the conserved J-encoded phenylalanine. In an earlier analysis of approximately 590 of the donors, sequences lacking an unambiguous match to a single V gene segment were excluded. An earlier analysis of a few hundred of the donors called V segments functional above 56.7% productive rearrangements and segregating when the between-donor standard deviation exceeded 5%. A statistical classification framework was developed to diagnose cytomegalovirus status using the catalog of TCR beta chain sequences. V and J gene assignment, in a later analysis, came from comparing TCR nucleotide sequences with IMGT/GENE-DB human TR gene sequences. In a later analysis, CDR3 sequences and most-parsimonious VDJ recombination scenarios were assigned using the TCRdist pipeline. In a later analysis, every TCR beta chain was defined by the combination of its CDR3 amino acid sequence and its V-gene family, and reads without a unique V-gene family were dropped. In a later analysis, some 600 highly shared, low-generation-probability nucleotide sequences were removed to address suspected cross-contamination and a sequencing artifact. For each public chain, a later analysis derived a clonal expansion index from normalized ranks of inferred template counts within each repertoire. A later analysis computed generation probabilities with a VDJ recombination model fitted to out-of-frame rearrangements, and checked the results against IGoR. In a later analysis, TCR-TCR, TCR-HLA and TCR-CMV co-occurrence was scored with hypergeometric tests, and a repertoire-size bias correction was applied to TCR pairs. To estimate false discovery rates, a later analysis permuted the HLA or CMV assignments 20 times. A later analysis grouped co-occurring TCRs with DBSCAN, adding TCRdist sequence similarity when clustering within HLA-allele-positive subsets. Repertoires with fewer than 30,000 or more than 120,000 public chains were left out of co-occurrence clustering, as were about five repertoires with anomalous nucleotide sharing. TCRdb holds this immuneACCESS table with in-frame rearrangements only. Some clones are missing; in checked studies, unresolved V genes explain under half, and the rest has no known cause. Clonal size and the V and J genes are those of that table, whereas D and trimming came from the DNA. This sample gives about 100,000 clones in total; 81% of them show up just once. Jointly, the top ten make up around 2.4% of the sample.

To note about this clone: Its antigen remains unidentified. Per-base quality was not reported, and no clone a single base away is much larger than it.

Broader findings and caveats from the paper: HLA typing was unavailable for some donors at each locus, so association tests used only the typed subset. Because the 87-base-pair reads could not distinguish some IMGT-functional V segments, including TRBV6-2 and TRBV6-3, those segments were excluded. According to a later genetic analysis, donors in an Asian-associated ancestry cluster had fewer N-insertions in productive TCRs than the approximately 630-donor mean. A later analysis found that HLA-associated TCR beta chains were more clonally expanded and had lower generation probabilities than equally common non-associated chains. Immune exposure information for the cohort was limited to CMV serostatus. A later analysis associated about 17,000 TCR beta sequences with specific HLA alleles at a false discovery rate of 0.05. Sequencing depth was assumed to be roughly uniform across donors in the presence/absence analyses, though that assumption may not hold. When HLA alleles, especially DR and DQ, strongly co-occurred, attributing TCR associations to individual alleles was difficult. An earlier analysis of around 600 of the donors showed that most TCR beta V segments appeared in productive rearrangements either about 87% or about 30% of the time, which broadly matched IMGT annotations. A later analysis found that TCR association rates varied across HLA loci, with DRB1 alleles showing the most associated TCRs and HLA-C alleles the fewest. Only TCR beta chains were sequenced in this cohort, and the absence of alpha or paired-chain data limited detectable features. In the study, approximately 160 TCR beta chains were listed as associated with cytomegalovirus. Linkage disequilibrium might explain the correlated functional status among segregating V segments, but an unknown experimental factor could not be excluded. The classifier was reported to diagnose cytomegalovirus status with high specificity and sensitivity in both the original cohort and the validation cohort. Most CMV-associated TCR beta chains appeared to be HLA-restricted in a later analysis, and the HLA associations seemed to be driven largely by CMV exposure. V-gene and J-gene trimming of TCR beta chains was associated with a missense DCLRE1C variant in a later genetic analysis, and the association was replicated in an independent cohort. A cluster of highly shared sequence variants was judged likely to be a technical artifact of the sequencing pipeline. Across donors, most TCR sequences were observed very rarely, whereas some public TCRs were present in many individuals. Because counts were too low, about 15 rarely observed V segments, including chromosome 9 orphons, were left out of the earlier analysis of over 550 of the donors. A later analysis reported that several top co-occurrence clusters appeared linked to parvovirus B19, influenza, CMV and Epstein-Barr virus. In vitro tests confirmed that a few of the cytomegalovirus-associated TCR beta chains recognize cytomegalovirus antigens. A further reported finding was that TCR beta sequences accurately predicted the HLA-A and HLA-B alleles for most subjects in the first cohort. The authors suggested that the approach could potentially be extended to other disease states and immunological phenotypes.

The sequence is built from TRBV2 and TRBJ1-5; matching of 5 bases hints at TRBD1 as the D gene. The source material was PBMCs. The receptor was isolated from a man aged 30 to 45 in good health and CMV-seronegative. The base sequence is TGTGCCAGCAGGGTACATCGGGGGAGCAATCAGCCCCAGCATTTT. Protein translation: CASRVHRGSNQPQHF.